The 22 T cell receptor beta chains given below trace back to one sample, sequenced in a study of shared clonotypes between healthy human individuals. Method: immunoSEQ multiplex PCR; TCRdb's copy keeps in-frame clones and lacks some. The profile shows roughly 2.5 million clones, around nine tenths of them singletons. The sample was naive CD4+ T cells sorted from blood. Subset given: CD45RA+ positively selected. These receptors came from a man younger than 30 in good health.

The chain employs TRBV19 and TRBJ1-1; D may be TRBD1 (5 bases). Trimming took off 9 bases at V and 11 bases at J, with 28 bases between the two ends. The CDR3 is 15 amino acids. Looked up from germline, CDR1 is LNHDA and CDR2 is SQIVND (reference sequence). The CDR3 DNA follows: TGTGCCAGCGTGGGACCCTGGCAAGATGGTGCGTGGGCTTTCTTT. Translating gives CASVGPWQDGAWAFF.

V usage is TRBV7-2 and J usage is TRBJ1-2; TRBD1 agrees at 10 bases. CDR3 length equals 15 residues. Germline V gene lookup returns CDR1 SGHTA and CDR2 FQGNSA. V lost 5 bases and J lost 2; bases outside the gene matches: 5. This chain's CDR3 is CASSPGQGENYGYTF. For the CDR3, the DNA is TGTGCCAGCAGCCCTGGACAGGGGGAGAACTATGGCTACACCTTC.

The chain is built from TRBV6-1 and TRBJ1-3, with D tentatively TRBD1 (5 bases). The CDR3 totals 14 residues. The germline V gene encodes CDR1 MNHNS and CDR2 SASEGT. With 6 bases removed from V and 0 bases from J, the gap between germline ends came to 9 bases. This CDR3 reads CASSVDSSGNTIYF. In DNA form, the CDR3 reads TGTGCCAGCAGCGTCGACAGCTCTGGAAACACCATATATTTT.

The chain links TRBV5-1 to TRBJ2-7; TRBD1 matches 8 bases. The CDR3 sequence is 14 residues long. V lost 4 bases, J lost 4 bases, and 7 bases stayed unmatched. The germline gives CDR1 SGHRS, CDR2 YFSETQ. The chain's CDR3 is CASSHGQGTYEQYF. CDR3 in DNA: TGCGCCAGCAGCCACGGACAGGGAACGTACGAGCAGTACTTC.

The sample holds one count of this clone. The V call is TRBV27, the J call TRBJ2-1, with TRBD2 matching 7 bases. This CDR3 contains 15 residues. V lost 0 bases, J lost 6 bases, and 5 bases stayed unmatched. The V gene's germline CDR1 is MNHEY and CDR2 SMNVEV (reference sequence). The CDR3 DNA sequence: TGTGCCAGCAGTTTATCACTAGCGTCGTCCAATGAGCAGTTCTTC. It codes for CASSLSLASSNEQFF.

The genes are TRBV5-1 and TRBJ2-3, with D possibly being TRBD2 (5 bases). This CDR3 contains 14 residues. Trimming stripped 2 bases from V and 2 bases from J, with 9 bases between. Germline values: CDR1 SGHRS, CDR2 YFSETQ. This chain's CDR3 is CASSFGLPTDTQYF. The CDR3 DNA is TGCGCCAGCAGCTTTGGACTTCCCACAGATACGCAGTATTTT.

J is TRBJ1-1 and V is TRBV18, with D uncertain. Germline V gives CDR1 KGHSH, CDR2 LQKENI. The CDR3 consists of 14 residues. The V gene lost 1 base and the J gene lost 4 bases, with 10 bases spanning the gap. The CDR3 reads CASSPRIVFTEAFF. CDR3 DNA: TGTGCCAGCTCACCACGTATCGTCTTCACTGAAGCTTTCTTT.

CDR3 loop: CASSKTITGANVLTF. In DNA form, the CDR3 reads TGTGCCAGCAGCAAGACAATCACTGGGGCCAACGTCCTGACTTTC. The chain employs TRBV2 and TRBJ2-6; D is unclear. The CDR3 spans 15 residues. V was pared by 6 bases and J by 2 bases, with 11 bases between. CDR1 is SNHLY, CDR2 FYNNEI, per germline.

The gene calls are TRBV27 and TRBJ2-4, with 13 bases aligning to TRBD2. J gave up 7 bases and V 5 bases, and 14 bases lay outside the gene matches. The CDR3 is 18 amino acids. Per the germline V gene, CDR1 is MNHEY and CDR2 is SMNVEV (reference sequence). CDR3 loop: CASSAYPSGLAGTNIQYF. CDR3 DNA sequence: TGTGCCAGCAGTGCATACCCCTCGGGACTAGCGGGAACCAACATTCAGTACTTC.

The chain links TRBV5-6 to TRBJ1-2; D is unclear. The CDR3 has 13 residues. V lost 0 bases to trimming and J lost 9 bases, with 12 bases between them. The germline V gene encodes CDR1 SGHDT and CDR2 YYEEEE. CDR3 DNA sequence: TGTGCCAGCAGCTTGGCCCCGGGTGGAAGCTACACCTTC. Translated, it gives CASSLAPGGSYTF.

V and J are TRBV7-2 and TRBJ1-6, with 9 nucleotides matching TRBD1. After removal of 0 bases from V and 10 bases from J, the junction contained 10 bases not matched to a gene. The germline V gene has CDR1 SGHTA and CDR2 FQGNSA. The CDR3 runs to 17 residues. Written as DNA, the CDR3 is TGTGCCAGCAGCTTAGCCAGTGGGGGACAGGGAAACTCACCCCTCCACTTT. It translates to CASSLASGGQGNSPLHF.

The chain employs TRBV6-1 and TRBJ1-5; possibly TRBD1 for D (5 bases). The CDR3 is 14 residues long. The germline V gene has CDR1 MNHNS and CDR2 SASEGT. Trimming left V 0 bases short and J 7 bases short, with 10 bases between. CDR3 bases: TGTGCCAGCAGTGAAGCGAGGGGCGGGCAGCCCCAGCATTTT. Protein: CASSEARGGQPQHF.

The CDR3: CASSAKGPRETGELFF. The CDR3 DNA sequence: TGTGCCAGCAGCGCTAAAGGGCCTAGGGAAACCGGGGAGCTGTTTTTT. The chain employs TRBV2 and TRBJ2-2; D gene unclear. CDR1 and CDR2 from the germline V gene are SNHLY and FYNNEI. The length of the CDR3 is 16 residues. Trimming removed 6 bases at V and 5 bases at J, with 19 bases between.

The CDR3 DNA follows: TGCGCCAGCAGCCCAACCCTGGGGCGGGAGGCCCTGGAGACCCAGTACTTC. It is translated as CASSPTLGREALETQYF. The chain has TRBV5-1 and TRBJ2-5; TRBD2 matches at 8 bases. The CDR3 runs 17 residues. V dropped 4 bases and J dropped 5; count of bases not matched to a gene: 16. CDR1 is SGHRS, CDR2 YFSETQ, per germline.

This chain uses TRBV15 with TRBJ2-5; 8 bases are shared with TRBD2. This CDR3 is 16 amino acids long. Germline assignment: CDR1 LNHNV and CDR2 YYDKDF (reference sequence). The trim removed 0 bases at V and 1 base at J, leaving 4 bases unmatched. In DNA form, the CDR3 reads TGTGCCACCAGCAGAGATCCAACTAGCGGCCAAGAGACCCAGTACTTC. Its translation is CATSRDPTSGQETQYF.

With respect to this clone: Other DNA sequences in the sample encode the same CDR3. The chain uses TRBV10-3 and TRBJ1-1, with unresolved D. CDR3 size: 12 residues. The germline V and J ends were trimmed by 3 bases and 5 bases, with 7 bases remaining between them. Per the germline V gene, CDR1 is ENHRY and CDR2 is SYGVKD. CDR3 protein: CAISELGTEAFF. The CDR3 region has the DNA TGTGCCATCAGTGAATTGGGAACTGAAGCTTTCTTT.

The rearrangement uses TRBV5-1 and TRBJ2-3; 10 nucleotides match TRBD2. Germline-derived CDR1 and CDR2 are SGHRS and YFSETQ. This CDR3 has 18 amino acids. Trimming cost V 0 bases and J 2 bases; bases outside gene matches: 9. CDR3 DNA sequence: TGCGCCAGCAGCTTGGGGAGAACTAGCGGGGAAATCACAGATACGCAGTATTTT. It encodes CASSLGRTSGEITDTQYF.

Concerning this clone: The sample contains more than one DNA sequence encoding this CDR3. CDR3 protein: CASSLGGTGELFF. The CDR3 DNA is TGTGCCAGCAGCTTAGGCGGCACCGGGGAGCTGTTTTTT. This chain links TRBV7-8 with TRBJ2-2, with no clear D. The CDR3 has 13 residues. Per the germline V gene, CDR1 is SGHVS and CDR2 is FQNEAQ. The ends were cut back, 1 base at V and 4 bases at J, with 4 bases in the middle.

This clone appeared once. The sample carries other DNA sequences with the same CDR3. The CDR3 here is CASSLGQGLNTEAFF. The CDR3 DNA reads TGTGCCAGCAGCCTCGGACAGGGTCTGAACACTGAAGCTTTCTTT. The chain carries TRBV7-2 and TRBJ1-1, with 8 bases fitting TRBD1. J lost 0 bases, V lost 5 bases, and 5 bases had no gene match. Germline V lookup: CDR1 SGHTA, CDR2 FQGNSA. The CDR3 has 15 residues. The complete variable domain, with remaining parts taken from reference TRBV7-2 and TRBJ1-1, reads GAGVSQSPSNKVTEKGKDVELRCDPISGHTALYWYRQSLGQGLEFLIYFQGNSAPDKSGLPSDRFSAERTGGSVSTLTIQRTQQEDSAVYLCASSLGQGLNTEAFFGQGTRLTVV.

This clone was detected only once. The J gene is TRBJ2-3, the V gene TRBV4-3, with 16 bases identical to TRBD2. Germline CDR1 and CDR2: LGHNA and YSLEER. The CDR3 sequence is 20 residues long. V lost 1 base and J lost 2; bases outside the gene matches: 9. The CDR3 loop is CASSQARGLAGGPHTDTQYF. CDR3 nucleotides: TGCGCCAGCAGCCAAGCTCGGGGACTAGCGGGAGGGCCTCACACAGATACGCAGTATTTT.

The V call is TRBV5-4, the J call TRBJ1-2, with D perhaps matching TRBD1 (5 bases). The germline gives CDR1 SGHNT, CDR2 YYREEE (reference sequence). There are 15 residues in the CDR3. Trimming left V 2 bases short and J 5 bases short, with 16 bases between. This CDR3 reads CASSFGTEDLYGYTF. CDR3 in DNA: TGTGCCAGCAGCTTCGGGACGGAGGATTTGTATGGCTACACCTTC.

The V and J genes are TRBV9 and TRBJ2-5; 9 nucleotides align to TRBD2. In germline, CDR1 is SGDLS, CDR2 YYNGEE. V lost 0 bases to trimming and J lost 5 bases; unmatched junction nucleotides: 8. The length of the CDR3 is 16 residues. The DNA for the CDR3 is TGTGCCAGCAGCGTAGAAGGTGCTAGCGGGGTTGAGACCCAGTACTTC. It is translated as CASSVEGASGVETQYF.